This is a list of T cell receptor beta chains from one sample in a study of identifying expanded T cells in peripheral blood. Produced via immunoSEQ multiplex PCR; TCRdb's table is partial and in-frame only. Of about 98,000 clones detected, more than 70% appear once; the ten largest clones hold roughly 14%. The sample was blood. The receptors were gathered from a person between 18 and 70 years old in good health. The CDR3 runs from the conserved cysteine through the conserved F or W. A D gene is named only where the DNA matches it firmly. Clone size is stated in some rows and not others, as once, few, many or a class when expanded.

size	D	V	J	DNA	CDR3
few	-	TRBV5-1	TRBJ1-1	TGCGCCAGCAGCCCCGTGGGGGCTGGCACTGAAGCTTTCTTT	CASSPVGAGTEAFF
-	TRBD1	TRBV7-9	TRBJ1-3	TGTGCCAGCAGCTGGGACAGAGACTCTGGAAACACCATATATTTT	CASSWDRDSGNTIYF
-	TRBD1	TRBV7-9	TRBJ1-4	TGTGCCAGCAGCCCACGACAGGGACCACCGGGTGAAAAACTGTTTTTT	CASSPRQGPPGEKLFF
-	TRBD1	TRBV19	TRBJ2-7	TGTGCCAGTTCAGGGGGCCCTTTTTACGAGCAGTACTTC	CASSGGPFYEQYF
-	-	TRBV5-1	TRBJ1-2	TGCGCCAGCAGCCCGGACCCAAACTATGGCTACACCTTC	CASSPDPNYGYTF
-	-	TRBV6-5	TRBJ2-7	TGTGCCAGCAGACCTCTACAGGGTTTGGAGCAGTACTTC	CASRPLQGLEQYF
-	TRBD2	TRBV4-1	TRBJ2-1	TGCGCCAGCAGCCTCAGACTAGCGGGTTCCAATGAGCAGTTCTTC	CASSLRLAGSNEQFF
-	TRBD2	TRBV11-2	TRBJ2-1	TGTGCCAGCAGGCGGAGAAGGGAGGGAAGGGTGGATGAGCAGTTCTTC	CASRRRREGRVDEQFF
-	TRBD2	TRBV7-2	TRBJ2-5	TGTGCCAGCAGCTCCACAAGCCTAGCGGGGGGAAGAGAGACCCAGTACTTC	CASSSTSLAGGRETQYF
few	TRBD2	TRBV11-2	TRBJ2-7	TGTGCCAGCAGCCAAGGAGGGACTAGCGGGGGCTACGAGCAGTACTTC	CASSQGGTSGGYEQYF
-	TRBD2	TRBV19	TRBJ2-6	TGTGCCAGTAGTACCTTAGCGGGGGGGCCCAACGTCCTGACTTTC	CASSTLAGGPNVLTF
-	-	TRBV4-3	TRBJ2-7	TGCGCCAGCAGATACAGGATTAGCTCCTACGAGCAGTACTTC	CASRYRISSYEQYF
few	-	TRBV5-1	TRBJ2-7	TGCGCCAGCAGCGCCGGGCCTCCCTCCGAGCAGTACTTC	CASSAGPPSEQYF
-	TRBD1	TRBV11-2	TRBJ1-2	TGTGCCAGCAGCCCCGGACAGGGTGGCTATGGCTACACCTTC	CASSPGQGGYGYTF
few	-	TRBV6-1	TRBJ2-7	TGTGCCAGCAGTGAAATATACGAGCAGTACTTC	CASSEIYEQYF
-	-	TRBV2	TRBJ2-1	TGTGCCAGCAGTGTCGGGGCCAGGGAACATGAGCAGTTCTTC	CASSVGAREHEQFF
-	-	TRBV5-1	TRBJ1-6	TGCGCCAGCAGCTTGGTCAGCGCCAATTCACCCCTCCACTTT	CASSLVSANSPLHF
-	TRBD1	TRBV5-1	TRBJ1-2	TGCGCCAGCAGCGACAGGGGTGGGGGCTATGGCTACACCTTC	CASSDRGGGYGYTF
-	-	TRBV9	TRBJ1-1	TGTGCCAGCAGTCCCCGTTTGGACACTGAAGCTTTCTTT	CASSPRLDTEAFF
-	-	TRBV7-3	TRBJ1-1	TGTGCCAGCAGCCAGGACAGAAGGGGTATGAACACTGAAGCTTTCTTT	CASSQDRRGMNTEAFF
-	-	TRBV7-3	TRBJ1-2	TGTGCCAGCAGCTTAACATCGGCCGTCTATGGCTACACCTTC	CASSLTSAVYGYTF
-	TRBD2	TRBV10-3	TRBJ2-1	TGTGCCATCAAAACGACTGCGAGCGGGGGGCGGAATGAGCAGTTCTTC	CAIKTTASGGRNEQFF
once	-	TRBV6-8	TRBJ2-3	TGTGCCAGCAGACTCATCCGGATCACAGATACGCAGTATTTT	CASRLIRITDTQYF
-	-	TRBV15	TRBJ1-5	TGTGCCACCAGCAGAGATTCTGCAGGGTGGATCCATTTT	CATSRDSAGWIHF
once	TRBD1	TRBV29-1	TRBJ2-7	TGCAGCCCGGACAGGGTCAACGAGCAGTACTTC	CSPDRVNEQYF
once	-	TRBV7-9	TRBJ2-7	TGTGCCAGCGGCAGGAACTACGAGCAGTACTTC	CASGRNYEQYF
-	-	TRBV7-9	TRBJ2-2	TGTGCCAGCAGCTTAGCGTCCATGGCCGGGGAGCTGTTTTTT	CASSLASMAGELFF
-	-	TRBV19	TRBJ2-7	TGTGCCAGGAGTATATTGCCCCCTTACTACGAGCAGTACTTC	CARSILPPYYEQYF
-	-	TRBV5-6	TRBJ1-2	TGTGCCAGCAGGGGGACCAGCTACACCTTC	CASRGTSYTF
-	TRBD1	TRBV19	TRBJ1-1	TGTGCCAGTAGGCGTTCAGGGGGCACTGAAGCTTTCTTT	CASRRSGGTEAFF
-	-	TRBV29-1	TRBJ1-2	TGCAGCGTTGACCATTCGGACAGTAACTATGGCTACACCTTC	CSVDHSDSNYGYTF
-	-	TRBV27	TRBJ1-5	TGTGCCAGCAGCCTCAATTACAATCAGCCCCAGCATTTT	CASSLNYNQPQHF
-	TRBD1	TRBV19	TRBJ2-3	TGTGCCAGTAAGGGGACAGGGGGTACAGATACGCAGTATTTT	CASKGTGGTDTQYF
-	TRBD2	TRBV2	TRBJ2-1	TGTGCCAGCAGTCCCCTAGCGGGAGAAGATGAGCAGTTCTTC	CASSPLAGEDEQFF
once	-	TRBV28	TRBJ1-2	TGTGCCAGCAGCCGCCTAGAGGGCTACACCTTC	CASSRLEGYTF
-	-	TRBV2	TRBJ2-7	TGTGCCAGCAGTCCGACGACAGGCTCCTACGAGCAGTACTTC	CASSPTTGSYEQYF
-	TRBD2	TRBV2	TRBJ2-1	TGTGCCAGCAGCGAAACGGGCGGGACTAGCGCATACAATGAGCAGTTCTTC	CASSETGGTSAYNEQFF
-	TRBD1	TRBV2	TRBJ2-7	TGTGCCAGCAGTGAAGCTTGGTCGGACAGGGGAGACGAGCAGTACTTC	CASSEAWSDRGDEQYF
-	TRBD2	TRBV7-2	TRBJ2-2	TGTGCCAGCAGCTTAGGGCTAGCGGGGGGATCCGGGGAGCTGTTTTTT	CASSLGLAGGSGELFF
once	TRBD1	TRBV7-6	TRBJ1-1	TGTGCCACCCGGGACAGGGACACTGAAGCTTTCTTT	CATRDRDTEAFF
-	-	TRBV21-1	TRBJ2-5	TGTGCCAGCAGCCTTGGGCTACAAGAGACCCAGTACTTC	CASSLGLQETQYF
-	-	TRBV7-9	TRBJ1-1	TGTGCCAGCAGCCGAGACAGATGGAACACTGAAGCTTTCTTT	CASSRDRWNTEAFF
-	TRBD2	TRBV5-1	TRBJ2-2	TGCGCCAGCAGTTTACTAGCGGTCGCGGGGGAGCTGTTTTTT	CASSLLAVAGELFF
-	-	TRBV27	TRBJ1-2	TGTGCCAGCAGTTTATCGTTGCGGGGCTTGACGTCCCCTAACTATGGCTACACCTTC	CASSLSLRGLTSPNYGYTF
-	-	TRBV5-5	TRBJ1-2	TGTGCCAGCAGCTTCGGGCAGCAGGACTACACCTTC	CASSFGQQDYTF
-	-	TRBV5-3	TRBJ2-1	TGTGCCAGAAGCTACCGGGACTCATACAATGAGCAGTTCTTC	CARSYRDSYNEQFF
-	-	TRBV6-5	TRBJ2-2	TGTGCCACCTCATTCTCCAACACCGGGGAGCTGTTTTTT	CATSFSNTGELFF
-	TRBD1	TRBV7-2	TRBJ1-4	TGTGCCAGCAGCCCCGGACAGGGTAATGAAAAACTGTTTTTT	CASSPGQGNEKLFF
-	-	TRBV18	TRBJ2-5	TGTGCCAGCTCACCACCCTCCCAGAACGAAGAGACCCAGTACTTC	CASSPPSQNEETQYF
-	-	TRBV20-1	TRBJ2-7	TGCAGTGCTAGACAGGGCTACGAGCAGTACTTC	CSARQGYEQYF
-	-	TRBV6-5	TRBJ2-7	TGTGCCAGCAGAGGGTTTTACGGGGAGCAGTACTTC	CASRGFYGEQYF
-	-	TRBV7-3	TRBJ1-1	TGTGCCAGCAGCCCCCGGGGATCGTGGGCTGAAGCTTTCTTT	CASSPRGSWAEAFF
-	TRBD1	TRBV6-1	TRBJ1-2	TGTGCCAGCAGTGGCCGGGGACAGGGAAATGAGGGCTACACCTTC	CASSGRGQGNEGYTF